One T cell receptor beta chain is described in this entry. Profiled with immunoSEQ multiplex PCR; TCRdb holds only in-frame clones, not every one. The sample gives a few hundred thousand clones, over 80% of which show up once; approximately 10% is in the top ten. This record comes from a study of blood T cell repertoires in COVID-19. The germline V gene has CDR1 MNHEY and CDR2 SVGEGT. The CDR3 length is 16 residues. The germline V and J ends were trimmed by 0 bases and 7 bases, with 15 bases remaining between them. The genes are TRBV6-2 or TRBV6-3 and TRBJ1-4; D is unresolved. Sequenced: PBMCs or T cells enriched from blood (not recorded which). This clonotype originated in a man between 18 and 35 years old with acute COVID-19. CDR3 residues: CASSYSIWGEGEKLFF. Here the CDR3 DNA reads TGTGCCAGCAGTTACTCGATCTGGGGAGAGGGTGAAAAACTGTTTTTT.